This record looks at one T cell receptor beta chain sequence and its context. Its antigen is undetermined. At one of its ends the junction is not consistent with the germline gene, which may arise from a read error. The sample comes from a study of OX40 agonist ivuxolimab in advanced cancers. Findings and limits, study-wide: CD4+ and CD8+ blood T cells expanded clonally by week 6 at 0.1 to 3.0 mg/kg.

CDR1 SSHAT and CDR2 FNYEAQ come from the germline V gene (reference sequence). The CDR3 sequence is 15 residues long. With autoimmune disease history or systemic immunosuppression, patients were excluded. Repertoires were generated with immunoSEQ multiplex PCR, while TCRdb's copy carries only in-frame clones and drops some. Of just over 40,000 clones listed, 70% to 90% were seen once; the top ten hold about a sixth. The chain links TRBV7-7 to TRBJ2-7; 11 bases align to TRBD1. The specimen comprised CD4+ or CD8+ T cells sorted from blood, sampled in a trial of the OX40 agonist ivuxolimab. The TCR sequence derives from an adult with an advanced solid tumor such as melanoma, head and neck, liver or kidney cancer. Here the CDR3 DNA reads TGTGCTAGCAGTCAGGGACAGGGGGTATCCTACGAGCAGTACTTC. Translating gives CASSQGQGVSYEQYF.